The subject of this entry is one T cell receptor beta chain. As yet, its antigen is unknown. This sample is part of a study of T cell responses to AZD1222 COVID-19 vaccine. Study-level findings and limits: Spike was spanned by vaccine-associated CD4 TCRs, with dominance at 160-218 and 743-854.

Trimming removed 0 bases at V and 7 bases at J, with 7 bases between. CDR3 size: 13 residues. The V gene's germline CDR1 is MNHEY and CDR2 SVGEGT. Sequencing used immunoSEQ multiplex PCR; TCRdb keeps in-frame clones, though not all of them. The sample yields around 100,000 clones, around 90% seen once. The chain joins TRBV6-2 or TRBV6-3 to TRBJ1-5; D remains unclear. The receptor was derived from an adult in good health. Sequences were derived from peripheral blood, sampled on day 0 of AZD1222 vaccination. The CDR3 region has the DNA TGTGCCAGCAGTTACTCAGAAGTGCAGCCCCAGCATTTT. Protein product: CASSYSEVQPQHF.